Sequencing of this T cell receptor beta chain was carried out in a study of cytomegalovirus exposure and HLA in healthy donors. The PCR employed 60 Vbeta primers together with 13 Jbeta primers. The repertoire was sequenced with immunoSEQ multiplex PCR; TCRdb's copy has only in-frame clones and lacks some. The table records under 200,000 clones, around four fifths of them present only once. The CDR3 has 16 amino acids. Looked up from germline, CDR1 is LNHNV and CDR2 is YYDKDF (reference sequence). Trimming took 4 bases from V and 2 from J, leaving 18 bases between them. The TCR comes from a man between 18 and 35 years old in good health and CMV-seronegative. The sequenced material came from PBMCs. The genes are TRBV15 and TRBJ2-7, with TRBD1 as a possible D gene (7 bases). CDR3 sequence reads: CATSTGGSTGTYEQYF. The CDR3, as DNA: TGTGCCACCAGCACCGGGGGATCGACAGGGACCTACGAGCAGTACTTC.